The 3 T cell receptor beta chains below come from one sample, sequenced in a study of vaccination and CD4 T cells after COVID-19. Their cognate antigens are unknown. Specified treatment: roughly nine-day PBMC culture with coronavirus spike peptide pools or control peptides (ViraFEST assay). The assay that was used to sequence DNA from cultured CD4+ T cells was the Oncomine TCR Beta short-read assay. TCRdb itself ran the PCR reads through MiXCR, one entry per CDR3 protein. This sample has roughly 11,000 distinct CDR3 sequences, with 45% to 65% found just once. Sequencing input: CD4+ T cells from blood, cultured in vitro. The receptors were sampled from a human donor who had recovered from COVID-19.

The V gene is TRBV6-5, the J gene TRBJ1-3; TRBD1 matches 9 bases. Trimming removed 4 bases from V and 3 bases from J; junction bases left unmatched: 1. Germline CDR1 reads MNHEY; CDR2 reads SVGAGI. This CDR3 is built from 14 residues. CDR3 nucleotides: TGTGCCAGCAGTTTGGACAGGGGTGGAAACACCATATATTTT. It is translated as CASSLDRGGNTIYF.

Written as DNA, the CDR3 is TGTGCCAGCGGACGAACTAGCGGGGGTCGTCAGTACTTC. This codes for CASGRTSGGRQYF. This chain links TRBV7-2 with TRBJ2-7; 11 bases are a match to TRBD2. V shed 8 bases, J shed 10 bases, and the junction held 10 bases outside the gene matches. Germline lookup yields CDR1 SGHTA and CDR2 FQGNSA. This CDR3 spans 13 amino acids. The full variable domain, its missing parts supplied by reference TRBV7-2 and TRBJ2-7, is GAGVSQSPSNKVTEKGKDVELRCDPISGHTALYWYRQSLGQGLEFLIYFQGNSAPDKSGLPSDRFSAERTGGSVSTLTIQRTQQEDSAVYLCASGRTSGGRQYFGPGTRLTVT.

This clonotype was found a few times. The gene calls are TRBV6-1 and TRBJ2-4, with D unresolved. The CDR3 runs 14 residues. CDR1 is MNHNS, CDR2 SASEGT, per germline. Between the trimmed V and J ends, which lost 1 base and 9 bases, there was a span of 13 bases. The CDR3: CASSEEGKTPIQYF. The CDR3 DNA follows: TGTGCCAGCAGTGAAGAAGGGAAGACACCCATTCAGTACTTC.